The 18 T cell receptor beta chains below were found in one sample sequenced in a study of blood T cells in healthy people across ages. PCR was performed a second time for about 7 to 12 cycles using a sample-barcoded 5' primer and a J-beta primer mix. TCRdb analysed the 5' RACE reads with MiXCR anew, one entry per CDR3 protein. The sample records just under 550,000 distinct CDR3 sequences, under 30% being singletons. This sample was also put to use in a study of T cells of mothers and their children.

The sample comprised blood. These receptors came from a boy between 10 and 17 years old in good health.

This clonotype showed up just a few times. The CDR3 DNA sequence: TGCAGCGTGGCACAGGGCTACGAGCAGTACTTC. The encoded protein is CSVAQGYEQYF. The chain has TRBV29-1 and TRBJ2-7; weak D call: TRBD1 (6 bases). Germline V gene sequence: CDR1 SQVTM, CDR2 ANQGSEA. There are 11 residues in the CDR3. The V end was cut by 6 bases, the J end by 3 bases, with 9 bases between.

The chain recombines TRBV27 with TRBJ2-5; tentatively, D is TRBD1 (5 bases). Near its end, the DNA agrees better with TRBJ2-7, so the J call may be wrong. The CDR3 has 15 residues. From germline, CDR1 is MNHEY and CDR2 SMNVEV (reference sequence). The CDR3 coding sequence is TGTGCCAGCAACCTTGGTGGGGCACCGAACTACGAGCAGTACTTC. Encoded protein: CASNLGGAPNYEQYF.

This clonotype occurred a few times. J is TRBJ2-7 and V is TRBV7-8; 7 bases align to TRBD2. The CDR3 spans 16 residues. Germline CDR1 and CDR2: SGHVS and FQNEAQ. J was trimmed by 3 bases and V by 5 bases; bases with no gene match: 13. This CDR3 reads CASSPLLGGSSYEQYF. CDR3 nucleotides: TGTGCCAGCAGCCCCCTTCTGGGGGGGAGCAGCTACGAGCAGTACTTC.

This sequence joins TRBV28 and TRBJ2-4; 10 bases fit TRBD1. CDR1 is MDHEN and CDR2 is SYDVKM in the germline V gene. CDR3 length: 16 residues. Trimming removed 8 bases from V and 1 base from J; junction bases left unmatched: 8. Here the CDR3 reads CASRTGGGRAKNIQYF. The CDR3 DNA reads TGTGCCAGCCGGACAGGGGGAGGTCGGGCCAAAAACATTCAGTACTTC.

This clonotype was seen a few times. The V call is TRBV27, the J call TRBJ2-7, with 9 bases lining up with TRBD2. V gave up 1 base and J gave up 4 bases; unmatched junction bases: 5. The CDR3 spans 15 residues. Germline CDR1 and CDR2: MNHEY and SMNVEV (reference sequence). The CDR3: CASSLWGGGAYEQYF. Written as DNA, the CDR3 is TGTGCCAGCAGTTTATGGGGCGGGGGGGCTTACGAGCAGTACTTC.

The V gene is TRBV27, the J gene TRBJ1-5; possibly TRBD1 for D (6 bases). The V end was cut by 3 bases, the J end by 3 bases, with 21 bases between. The CDR3 has 18 amino acids. The V gene's germline CDR1 is MNHEY and CDR2 SMNVEV (reference sequence). CDR3 DNA sequence: TGTGCCAGCAGTTTGACCGGGGGCGCATTATCGGACAATCAGCCCCAGCATTTT. It encodes CASSLTGGALSDNQPQHF.

V and J are TRBV28 and TRBJ2-5; perhaps TRBD2 as D (7 bases). V dropped 8 bases and J dropped 1 base, with 14 bases sitting between them. Germline-derived CDR1 and CDR2 are MDHEN and SYDVKM. There are 14 residues in the CDR3. As DNA, the CDR3 is TGTGCCAGCTCTAAGGGGGGGACCCAAGAGACCCAGTACTTC. This encodes CASSKGGTQETQYF.

The CDR3 coding sequence is TGTGCCAGCAGCCAAGTGGGGAGCTCAGCCCAAGATACGCAGTATTTT. It yields the protein CASSQVGSSAQDTQYF. The gene calls are TRBV4-2 and TRBJ2-3, with D possibly being TRBD2 (5 bases). V was clipped by 1 base and J by 5 bases, with 16 bases between them. The CDR3 is made up of 16 amino acids. Germline assignment: CDR1 LGHNA and CDR2 YNFKEQ.

This clonotype was counted only a few times. V usage is TRBV28 and J usage is TRBJ2-5; no reliable D call. The better agreement between TRBJ2-7 and the DNA end casts doubt on the J call. Germline CDR1 MDHEN, CDR2 SYDVKM. The CDR3 runs 14 residues. CDR3 amino acids: CASSPRAPDYEQYF. CDR3 nucleotide sequence: TGTGCCAGCAGTCCCCGGGCCCCCGACTACGAGCAGTACTTC.

The chain employs TRBV4-3 and TRBJ2-1; TRBD2 matches 13 bases. CDR1 and CDR2 (germline): LGHNA, YSLEER. The CDR3 has 16 residues. With 1 base clipped from V and 9 bases from J, the junction kept 6 bases outside the gene matches. In nucleotides, the CDR3 is TGCGCCAGCAGCCAAGTGGGGACTAGCGGGGAGGGTGAGCAGTTCTTC. Its translation is CASSQVGTSGEGEQFF.

This clonotype was found many times. For the CDR3, the DNA is TGTGCCAGCAGCAAATGGGGACTAGCGGGGGGCCACGGGGAGCTGTTTTTT. Amino acid sequence: CASSKWGLAGGHGELFF. The J gene is TRBJ2-2, the V gene TRBV21-1; no DNA check was done on the table's D call, TRBD2. TRBV21-1 is an annotated pseudogene. This CDR3 comprises 17 residues.

Turning to this clonotype: Sequence at one end of the junction differs from germline and may be a read error. The chain joins TRBV19 to TRBJ1-2, with TRBD1 as a possible D gene (5 bases). The V gene's germline CDR1 is LNHDA and CDR2 SQIVND (reference sequence). The CDR3 has 15 amino acids. Written as DNA, the CDR3 is TGTGCCAGTAGTATGGAATTACTCAGGGACTATGGCTATACCTTC. Its translation: CASSMELLRDYGYTF.

The chain recombines TRBV29-1 with TRBJ2-3; 12 bases are a match to TRBD2. This CDR3 contains 15 residues. Germline V gene lookup returns CDR1 SQVTM and CDR2 ANQGSEA. Trimming took 5 bases from V and 0 from J; bases not matched to a gene: 3. CDR3 amino acids: CSVSLAGGSTDTQYF. Here the CDR3 DNA reads TGCAGCGTTTCCCTAGCGGGGGGGAGCACAGATACGCAGTATTTT.

The chain recombines TRBV6-2 or TRBV6-3 with TRBJ2-3; 12 nucleotides align to TRBD2. CDR1 and CDR2 (germline): MNHEY, SVGEGT. V dropped 0 bases and J dropped 0; count of bases not matched to a gene: 16. This CDR3 contains 22 residues. The CDR3 nucleotides are TGTGCCAGCAGTTACTCGAGGCCCGACGGACTAGCGGGGATAGCTAGCACAGATACGCAGTATTTT. Translating gives CASSYSRPDGLAGIASTDTQYF.

This clonotype was recorded once. This chain connects TRBV12-3 or TRBV12-4 to TRBJ2-7; 7 nucleotides match TRBD2. The CDR3 length is 13 residues. Trimming took 6 bases from V and 3 from J; bases not matched to a gene: 5. The CDR3 nucleotides are TGTGCCAGCAGATTGGGACTACGCTACGAGCAGTACTTC. It translates to CASRLGLRYEQYF.

V is TRBV29-1 and J is TRBJ2-7; maybe TRBD1 (6 bases). The CDR3 runs 14 residues. V was cut by 6 bases and J by 3 bases, with 18 bases left in between. Per germline, CDR1 SQVTM and CDR2 ANQGSEA. The CDR3 reads CSVQTGLILYEQYF. CDR3 DNA: TGCAGCGTCCAAACAGGGCTTATCCTCTACGAGCAGTACTTC.

Comment on this clonotype: At one end the junction does not follow the germline gene, possibly because of a read error. The rearrangement links TRBV11-2 to TRBJ1-2, with D hard to call. The CDR3 spans 13 residues. Germline V gene data show CDR1 as SGHAT and CDR2 as FQNNGV. The CDR3, as DNA: TGTACCAGCAGCATTGGGCCAAACTATGGCTACACCTTC. Translating it yields CTSSIGPNYGYTF. Full variable domain (missing parts from reference TRBV11-2 and TRBJ1-2): EAGVAQSPRYKIIEKRQSVAFWCNPISGHATLYWYQQILGQGPKLLIQFQNNGVVDDSQLPKDRFSAERLKGVDSTLKIQPAKLEDSAVYLCTSSIGPNYGYTFGSGTRLTVV.

The chain carries TRBV6-5 and TRBJ1-1, with a weak D call TRBD1 (6 bases). Germline lookup yields CDR1 MNHEY and CDR2 SVGAGI. There are 14 residues in the CDR3. Trimming took off 2 bases at V and 4 bases at J, with 11 bases between the two ends. The CDR3 coding sequence is TGTGCCAGCAGTTACGGAACAGGGACCACTGAAGCTTTCTTT. Its protein product is CASSYGTGTTEAFF.